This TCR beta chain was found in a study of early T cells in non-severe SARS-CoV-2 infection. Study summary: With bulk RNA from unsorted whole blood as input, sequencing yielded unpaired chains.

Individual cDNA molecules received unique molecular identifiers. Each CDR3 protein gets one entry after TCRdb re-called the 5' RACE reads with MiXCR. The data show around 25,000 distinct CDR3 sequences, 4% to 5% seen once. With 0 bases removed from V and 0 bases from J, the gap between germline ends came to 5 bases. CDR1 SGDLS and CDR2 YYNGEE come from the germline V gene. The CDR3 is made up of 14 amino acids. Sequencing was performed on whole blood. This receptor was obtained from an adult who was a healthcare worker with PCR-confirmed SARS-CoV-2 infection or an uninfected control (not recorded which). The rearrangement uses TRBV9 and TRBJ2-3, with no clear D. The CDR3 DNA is TGTGCCAGCAGCGTAGGGGGTAGCACAGATACGCAGTATTTT. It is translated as CASSVGGSTDTQYF. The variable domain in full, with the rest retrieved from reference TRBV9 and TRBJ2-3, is DSGVTQTPKHLITATGQRVTLRCSPRSGDLSVYWYQQSLDQGLQFLIQYYNGEERAKGNILERFSAQQFPDLHSELNLSSLELGDSALYFCASSVGGSTDTQYFGPGTRLTVL.